This T cell receptor (beta chain) was captured by sequencing in a study of cytomegalovirus exposure and HLA in healthy donors. Looking at the study overall: Unique TCRs numbering some 80 million, obtained from HLA-typed donors, made up an early data release. Study-wide findings and caveats: In vitro testing confirmed a few CMV-associated chains as specific for CMV antigens. Later analysis demonstrated an association between a missense DCLRE1C variant and TCR beta V- and J-gene trimming.

It was with 60 Vbeta and 13 Jbeta primers that the PCR ran. The method was immunoSEQ multiplex PCR; TCRdb's version includes in-frame clones alone and lacks a portion of them. The sample records 150,000 or so clones, approximately 82% being singletons. This clone appeared once. Its specificity is not known. V was clipped by 4 bases and J by 2 bases; unmatched bases: 5. From germline, CDR1 is SGHAT and CDR2 FQNNGV. CDR3 length equals 14 residues. Sequencing used PBMCs. The origin of this receptor is a woman between 40 and 55 years old in good health and CMV-seronegative. The rearrangement uses TRBV11-2 and TRBJ2-7, with 7 bases aligning to TRBD1. CDR3 residues: CASSYRDSTYEQYF. CDR3 bases: TGTGCCAGCAGCTACCGGGACAGCACCTACGAGCAGTACTTC.